A single sample is the source of the 19 T cell receptor beta chains below, sequenced in a study of siplizumab effects on memory and regulatory T cells. TCRdb keeps only in-frame clones here, not all; method: immunoSEQ multiplex PCR. Of just over 60,000 clones in the sample, 70% to 85% were seen once. The sample taken for sequencing was memory CD4+ T cells sorted from blood. These receptor sequences come from a human donor in good health.

Remarks on this clone: Other DNA sequences in the same sample also yield this CDR3. The chain employs TRBV4-1 and TRBJ2-1; tentatively, D is TRBD1 (6 bases). Germline assignment: CDR1 MGHRA and CDR2 YSYEKL. There are 16 residues in the CDR3. Deletions cut 6 bases from V and 5 bases from J, with 20 bases between. The CDR3 loop reads CASRTLTEGGHNEQFF. CDR3 nucleotide sequence: TGCGCCAGCAGGACCTTGACAGAAGGGGGACACAATGAGCAGTTCTTC.

This clone was seen once. This chain joins TRBV5-1 and TRBJ2-1, with TRBD2 matching 10 bases. The CDR3 is 15 amino acids. Unmatched junction bases numbered 8, after V lost 3 bases and J lost 8 bases. Germline CDR1 and CDR2: SGHRS and YFSETQ. In nucleotides, the CDR3 is TGCGCCAGCAGCTACCAGCGGGGGGGCGGCTATGAGCAGTTCTTC. Translation gives CASSYQRGGGYEQFF.

A single count supports this clone. One end of the junction does not line up with germline, which may come from a read error. Other DNA sequences in this sample translate to the same CDR3. The chain uses TRBV5-1 and TRBJ2-7; 8 nucleotides match TRBD1. Germline V gene lookup returns CDR1 SGHRS and CDR2 YFSETQ. This CDR3 comprises 15 residues. The CDR3 coding sequence is TGCGCCAGCAGCTCCAGTACAGGGGGGATCTACGAGCAGTATTTC. Translated: CASSSSTGGIYEQYF. The full variable domain, its missing parts supplied by reference TRBV5-1 and TRBJ2-7, is KAGVTQTPRYLIKTRGQQVTLSCSPISGHRSVSWYQQTPGQGLQFLFEYFSETQRNKGNFPGRFSGRQFSNSRSEMNVSTLELGDSALYLCASSSSTGGIYEQYFGPGTRLTVT.

The chain couples TRBV14 to TRBJ2-3; 8 positions agree with TRBD1. Trimming at V came to 1 base and at J to 1 base, leaving 7 bases not matched to a gene. The CDR3 consists of 17 residues. The germline CDR1 and CDR2 sequences are SGHDN and FVKESK. CDR3 amino acids: CASSQVRTGLGTDTQYF. CDR3 coding DNA: TGTGCCAGCAGCCAAGTTAGGACAGGGTTGGGCACAGATACGCAGTATTTT.

This chain links TRBV2 with TRBJ1-4, with D perhaps matching TRBD1 (5 bases). Germline CDR1 reads SNHLY; CDR2 reads FYNNEI. The CDR3 covers 14 residues. V was trimmed by 6 bases and J by 7 bases, leaving 15 bases between them. CDR3 sequence: CASSRQKVGEKLFF. CDR3 coding DNA: TGTGCCAGCAGCAGACAGAAAGTTGGTGAAAAACTGTTTTTT.

J is TRBJ2-5 and V is TRBV2; 11 nucleotides line up with TRBD2. This CDR3 is 14 amino acids long. V lost 6 bases to trimming and J lost 2 bases; unmatched junction nucleotides: 2. Germline V gene data show CDR1 as SNHLY and CDR2 as FYNNEI. The CDR3 protein is CASSLAGGQETQYF. CDR3 sequence (DNA): TGTGCCAGCAGCCTAGCGGGGGGACAAGAGACCCAGTACTTC.

This chain links TRBV25-1 with TRBJ1-6; D unresolved. V shed 8 bases and J shed 6 bases, with 11 bases lying between them. The CDR3 loop spans 13 amino acids. The V gene's germline CDR1 is MGHDK and CDR2 SYGVNS. In nucleotides, the CDR3 is TGTGCCAGCGGTTGGGATAGTAATTCACCCCTCCACTTT. It yields the protein CASGWDSNSPLHF.

The V call is TRBV4-3, the J call TRBJ2-1; the D gene is possibly TRBD1 (6 bases). The V end was cut by 8 bases, the J end by 1 base, with 15 bases between. The CDR3 is 15 amino acids. Germline CDR1 LGHNA, CDR2 YSLEER. The CDR3 loop is CASAPMTGSYNEQFF. The CDR3 DNA follows: TGCGCCAGCGCACCAATGACAGGTTCCTACAATGAGCAGTTCTTC.

The chain employs TRBV5-7 and TRBJ1-3, with a possible D match to TRBD1 (6 bases). TRBV5-7 falls under the ORF class, with uncertain function. The CDR3 runs to 14 residues. Trimming removed 2 bases from V and 3 bases from J, with 9 bases in between. The chain's CDR3 is CASSFGGHGNTIYF. CDR3 in DNA: TGTGCCAGCAGCTTCGGGGGGCATGGAAACACCATATATTTT.

This rearrangement joins TRBV9 to TRBJ1-2; the D is unclear. Deletions cut 0 bases from V and 1 base from J, with 7 bases between. Germline-derived CDR1 and CDR2 are SGDLS and YYNGEE. The CDR3 has 14 residues. CDR3 nucleotide sequence: TGTGCCAGCAGCGTAGTTTTAGTTAACTATGGCTACACCTTC. Its translation: CASSVVLVNYGYTF.

The DNA of the CDR3 is TGTGCCAGCAGTTTTCAACAGGGGCCCTACGAGCAGTACTTC. This sequence encodes CASSFQQGPYEQYF. The chain carries TRBV6-1 and TRBJ2-7, with TRBD1 matching 7 bases. Per germline, CDR1 MNHNS and CDR2 SASEGT. J gave up 2 bases and V 5 bases, and 6 bases lay outside the gene matches. The CDR3 loop spans 14 amino acids.

This chain uses TRBV27 with TRBJ2-5; 10 bases line up with TRBD2. With V trimmed by 5 bases and J by 4 bases, 7 bases remained unmatched. The CDR3 length is 15 residues. Per germline, CDR1 MNHEY and CDR2 SMNVEV (reference sequence). CDR3 nucleotide sequence: TGTGCCAGCAGTCTCCGACTAGCGGGTCCAGAGACCCAGTACTTC. Translation gives CASSLRLAGPETQYF.

This clone appeared a single time. Written as DNA, the CDR3 is TGTGCCAGCAGTCCCGGGACAGTGAATTTTGGCTACACCTTC. It specifies CASSPGTVNFGYTF. The chain is built from TRBV6-6 and TRBJ1-2; 7 bases map to TRBD1. J lost 7 bases, V lost 5 bases, and 10 bases had no gene match. Germline V lookup: CDR1 MNHNY, CDR2 SVGAGI (reference sequence). The CDR3 runs to 14 residues.

This sequence joins TRBV18 and TRBJ1-5; possibly TRBD1 for D (5 bases). Trimming left V 6 bases short and J 3 bases short, with 15 bases between. This CDR3 is built from 15 residues. Germline CDR1 KGHSH, CDR2 LQKENI. CDR3 protein: CASSRKGGTNQPQHF. The CDR3 coding sequence is TGTGCCAGCTCTCGTAAAGGAGGGACCAATCAGCCCCAGCATTTT.

The rearrangement joins TRBV14 to TRBJ1-2; a possible D gene is TRBD1 (6 bases). Between the trimmed V and J ends, which lost 4 bases and 4 bases, there was a span of 10 bases. Germline CDR1 reads SGHDN; CDR2 reads FVKESK. This CDR3 has 13 amino acids. The CDR3 spells CASSPQGTYGYTF. CDR3 nucleotides: TGTGCCAGCAGCCCACAGGGTACCTATGGCTACACCTTC.

J is TRBJ2-2 and V is TRBV4-1; a weak D match, TRBD1 (6 bases). V was pared by 0 bases and J by 7 bases, with 12 bases between. The CDR3 covers 15 residues. Germline V gene sequence: CDR1 MGHRA, CDR2 YSYEKL. DNA of the CDR3: TGCGCCAGCAGCCAAGATATACAGGGAATCGGGGAGCTGTTTTTT. Protein product: CASSQDIQGIGELFF.

The chain combines TRBV7-3 with TRBJ2-2; TRBD1 aligns across 9 bases. CDR3 length equals 15 residues. CDR1 SGHTA and CDR2 FQGTGA come from the germline V gene. V lost 5 bases and J lost 7; bases outside the gene matches: 8. The CDR3 loop is CASSLGTGKVGELFF. DNA for the CDR3: TGTGCCAGCAGCCTCGGGACAGGGAAAGTCGGGGAGCTGTTTTTT. Using reference TRBV7-3 and TRBJ2-2 for the parts outside the CDR3, the full variable domain is GAGVSQTPSNKVTEKGKYVELRCDPISGHTALYWYRQSLGQGPEFLIYFQGTGAADDSGLPNDRFFAVRPEGSVSTLKIQRTERGDSAVYLCASSLGTGKVGELFFGEGSRLTVL.

The chain links TRBV18 to TRBJ2-7, with 7 bases lining up with TRBD1. Germline trimming cut 2 bases from V and 3 bases from J; bases unmatched to any gene: 1. The germline CDR1 and CDR2 sequences are KGHSH and LQKENI. This CDR3 has 13 amino acids. The CDR3 sequence: CASSPGTDYEQYF. The CDR3 DNA sequence: TGTGCCAGCTCACCAGGGACAGACTACGAGCAGTACTTC.

The chain employs TRBV5-1 and TRBJ2-5; 10 bases align to TRBD1. Germline CDR1 is SGHRS and CDR2 is YFSETQ. CDR3 size: 15 residues. V lost 4 bases, J lost 6 bases, and 9 bases stayed unmatched. The CDR3 reads CASSGLTGGAKTQYF. CDR3 coding DNA: TGCGCCAGCAGCGGTTTGACAGGGGGCGCGAAGACCCAGTACTTC.